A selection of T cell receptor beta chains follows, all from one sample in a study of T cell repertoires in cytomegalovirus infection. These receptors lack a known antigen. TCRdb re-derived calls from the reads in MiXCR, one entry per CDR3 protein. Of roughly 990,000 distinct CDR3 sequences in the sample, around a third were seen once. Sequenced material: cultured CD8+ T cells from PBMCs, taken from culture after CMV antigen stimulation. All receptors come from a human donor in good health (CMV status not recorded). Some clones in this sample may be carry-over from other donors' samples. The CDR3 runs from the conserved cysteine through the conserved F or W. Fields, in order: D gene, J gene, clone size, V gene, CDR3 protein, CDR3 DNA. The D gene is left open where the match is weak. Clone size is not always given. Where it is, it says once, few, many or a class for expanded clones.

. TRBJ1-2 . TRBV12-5 CASGLVLMEGMGYGYTF TGTGCTAGTGGTTTGGTACTTATGGAGGGCATGGGGTATGGCTACACCTTC
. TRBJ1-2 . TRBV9 CASSEGIDGYTF TGTGCCAGCAGCGAAGGGATCGATGGCTACACCTTC
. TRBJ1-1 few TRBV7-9 CASRGAETNTEAFF TGTGCCAGCAGGGGGGCAGAGACGAACACTGAAGCTTTCTTT
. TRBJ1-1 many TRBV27 CASRSGWNTEAFF TGTGCCAGCAGAAGTGGGTGGAACACTGAAGCTTTCTTT
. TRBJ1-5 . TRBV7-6 CASSLGDWQPQHF TGTGCCAGCAGCTTAGGGGACTGGCAGCCCCAGCATTTT
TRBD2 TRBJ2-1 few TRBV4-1 CASSQDWVLAGGVYNEQFF TGCGCCAGCAGCCAAGACTGGGTCTTAGCGGGGGGTGTCTACAATGAGCAGTTCTTC
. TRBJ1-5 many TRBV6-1 CASSEGEGVYQPQHF TGTGCCAGCAGTGAAGGAGAAGGGGTGTATCAGCCCCAGCATTTT
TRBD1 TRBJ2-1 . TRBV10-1 CASSATGYYNEQFF TGCGCCAGCAGTGCGACAGGGTACTACAATGAGCAGTTCTTC
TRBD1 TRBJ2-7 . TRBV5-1 CASSLKDRDPYEQYF TGCGCCAGCAGCTTGAAGGACAGGGATCCCTACGAGCAGTACTTC
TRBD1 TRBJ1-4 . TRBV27 CASSRGQVNEKLFF TGTGCCAGCAGCCGAGGACAGGTCAATGAAAAACTGTTTTTT
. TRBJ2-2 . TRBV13 CASSSGTNGELFF TGTGCCAGCAGCTCCGGGACAAACGGGGAGCTGTTTTTT
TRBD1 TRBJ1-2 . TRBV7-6 CASSVTGTGSGGYTF TGTGCCAGCAGCGTCACCGGGACAGGGTCTGGTGGCTACACCTTC
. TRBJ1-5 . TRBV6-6 CASSYQEYPDSASQPQHF TGTGCCAGCAGTTACCAAGAGTATCCAGACTCCGCAAGTCAGCCCCAGCATTTT
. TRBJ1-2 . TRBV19 CASSMEGNYGYTF TGTGCCAGTAGTATGGAGGGCAACTATGGCTACACCTTC
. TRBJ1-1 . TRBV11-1 CASSLPWVGGEAFF TGTGCCAGCAGCCTTCCGTGGGTCGGTGGTGAAGCTTTCTTT
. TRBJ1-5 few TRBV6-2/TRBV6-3 CASSPNSGNQPQHF TGTGCCAGCAGTCCCAACTCAGGGAATCAGCCCCAGCATTTT
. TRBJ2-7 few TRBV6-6 CASSKLKFALYEQYF TGTGCCAGCAGTAAACTGAAGTTTGCCCTCTACGAGCAGTACTTC
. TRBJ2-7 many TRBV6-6 CASSYAEGDYEQYF TGTGCCAGCAGTTACGCCGAAGGGGATTACGAGCAGTACTTC
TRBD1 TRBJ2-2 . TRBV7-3 CASSQPTGGADTGELFF TGTGCCAGCAGCCAGCCGACAGGGGGCGCGGACACCGGGGAGCTGTTTTTT
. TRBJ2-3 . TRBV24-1 CATSDSPGRDTDTQYF TGTGCCACCAGTGATTCGCCGGGCAGGGACACAGATACGCAGTATTTT
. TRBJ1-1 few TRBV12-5 CASGQGVEAFF TGTGCTAGTGGTCAAGGGGTCGAAGCTTTCTTT
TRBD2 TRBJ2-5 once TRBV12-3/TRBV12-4 CASSVSAGASETQYF TGTGCCAGCAGTGTATCAGCGGGGGCCTCAGAGACCCAGTACTTC
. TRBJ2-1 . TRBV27 CASRFTRDEQFF TGTGCCAGCCGGTTCACTCGGGATGAGCAGTTCTTC
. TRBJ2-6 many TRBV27 CASSLYGANVLTF TGTGCCAGCAGTTTGTATGGGGCCAACGTCCTGACTTTC
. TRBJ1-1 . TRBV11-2 CASSHKAGVNTEAFF TGTGCCAGCAGCCACAAGGCGGGGGTGAACACTGAAGCTTTCTTT
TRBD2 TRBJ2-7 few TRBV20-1 CSARDRDSGYEQYF TGCAGTGCTAGAGATCGGGATAGCGGGTACGAGCAGTACTTC
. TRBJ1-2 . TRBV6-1 CASSEFGTPSENYGYTF TGTGCCAGCAGTGAATTTGGGACACCTAGCGAGAACTATGGCTACACCTTC
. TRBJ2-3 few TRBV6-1 CASSENPGRTDTQYF TGTGCCAGCAGTGAGAACCCGGGAAGGACAGATACGCAGTATTTT
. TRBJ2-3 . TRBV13 CASSLVGDSPPDTQYF TGTGCCAGCAGCTTAGTTGGCGATTCTCCCCCAGATACGCAGTATTTT
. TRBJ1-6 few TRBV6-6 CASSQGKGNSPLHF TGTGCCAGCAGTCAGGGGAAGGGTAATTCACCCCTCCACTTT
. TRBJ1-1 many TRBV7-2 CASSWGPAGTEAFF TGTGCCAGCAGCTGGGGGCCCGCGGGCACTGAAGCTTTCTTT
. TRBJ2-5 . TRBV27 CASRNRWTQYF TGTGCCAGCAGGAACCGATGGACCCAGTACTTC